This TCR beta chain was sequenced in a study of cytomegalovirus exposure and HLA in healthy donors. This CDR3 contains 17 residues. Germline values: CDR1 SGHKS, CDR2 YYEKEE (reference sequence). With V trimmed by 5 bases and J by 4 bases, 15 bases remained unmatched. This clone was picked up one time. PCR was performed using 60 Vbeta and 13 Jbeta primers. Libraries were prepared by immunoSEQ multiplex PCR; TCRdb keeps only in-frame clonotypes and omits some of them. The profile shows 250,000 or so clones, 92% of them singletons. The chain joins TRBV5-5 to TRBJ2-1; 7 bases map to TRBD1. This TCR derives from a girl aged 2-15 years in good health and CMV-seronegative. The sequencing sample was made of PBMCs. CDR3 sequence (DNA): TGTGCCAGCAGATTCCAAATGACAGGGCCGGGGTACAATGAGCAGTTCTTC. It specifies CASRFQMTGPGYNEQFF.